The following is a TCR beta chain sequence with its context. V lost 1 base to trimming and J lost 0 bases; unmatched junction nucleotides: 10. The CDR3 has 20 amino acids. Germline V gives CDR1 LGHNA, CDR2 YSLEER. The repertoire was sequenced with immunoSEQ multiplex PCR; TCRdb's copy has only in-frame clones and lacks some. The data show about 21,000 clones, around 90% seen once. These data are taken from a study of T cell changes during pregnancy in multiple sclerosis. This receptor was taken from a female donor in good health, enrolled as a control in a pregnancy study. This specimen was CD8+ T cells from peripheral blood mononuclear cells, taken after pregnancy. The genes are TRBV4-3 and TRBJ2-3; the match to TRBD2 covers 13 bases. CDR3 residues: CASSQVKLAGGTTSTDTQYF. Here the CDR3 DNA reads TGCGCCAGCAGCCAAGTTAAACTAGCGGGGGGGACCACTAGCACAGATACGCAGTATTTT.